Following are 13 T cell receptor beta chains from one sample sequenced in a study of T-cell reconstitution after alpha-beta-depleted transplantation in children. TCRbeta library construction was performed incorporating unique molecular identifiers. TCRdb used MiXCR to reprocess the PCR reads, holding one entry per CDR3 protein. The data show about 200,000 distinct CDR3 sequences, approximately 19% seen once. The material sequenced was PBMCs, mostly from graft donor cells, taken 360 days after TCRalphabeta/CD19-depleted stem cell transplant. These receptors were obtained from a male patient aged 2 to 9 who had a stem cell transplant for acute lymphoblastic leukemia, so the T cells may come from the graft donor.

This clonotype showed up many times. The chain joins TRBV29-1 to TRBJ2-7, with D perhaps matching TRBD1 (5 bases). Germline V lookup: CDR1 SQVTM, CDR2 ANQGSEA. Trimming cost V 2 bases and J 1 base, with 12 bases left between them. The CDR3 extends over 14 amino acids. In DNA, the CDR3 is TGCAGCGTTGAATCCAGGGATAGTTCCTACGAGCAGTACTTC. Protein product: CSVESRDSSYEQYF.

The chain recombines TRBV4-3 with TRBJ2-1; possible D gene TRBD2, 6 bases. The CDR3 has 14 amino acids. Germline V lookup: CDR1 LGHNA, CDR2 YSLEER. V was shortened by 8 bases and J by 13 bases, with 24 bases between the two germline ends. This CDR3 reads CASSRQNGGRVQFF. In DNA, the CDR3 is TGCGCCAGCTCCAGGCAAAACGGGGGAAGGGTCCAGTTCTTC.

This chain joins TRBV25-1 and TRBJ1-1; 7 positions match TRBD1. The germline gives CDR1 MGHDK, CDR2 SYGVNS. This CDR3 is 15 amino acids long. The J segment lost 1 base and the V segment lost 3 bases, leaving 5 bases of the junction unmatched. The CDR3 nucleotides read TGTGCCAGCAGTGATCCGGGACAGAAGAACACTGAAGCTTTCTTT. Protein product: CASSDPGQKNTEAFF.

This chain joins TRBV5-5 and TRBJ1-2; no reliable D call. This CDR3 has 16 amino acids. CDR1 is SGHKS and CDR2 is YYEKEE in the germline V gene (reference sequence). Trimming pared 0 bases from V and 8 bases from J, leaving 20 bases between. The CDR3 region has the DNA TGTGCCAGCAGCTTGGAAAGGAAAGGCCTCCCGGAGGGCTACACCTTC. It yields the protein CASSLERKGLPEGYTF.

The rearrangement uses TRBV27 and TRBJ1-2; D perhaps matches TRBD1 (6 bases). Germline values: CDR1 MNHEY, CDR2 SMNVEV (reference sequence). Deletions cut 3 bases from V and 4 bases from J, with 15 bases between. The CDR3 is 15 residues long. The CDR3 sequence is CASSLGGAGVYGYTF. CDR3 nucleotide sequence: TGTGCCAGCAGTTTGGGGGGGGCGGGAGTCTATGGCTACACCTTC.

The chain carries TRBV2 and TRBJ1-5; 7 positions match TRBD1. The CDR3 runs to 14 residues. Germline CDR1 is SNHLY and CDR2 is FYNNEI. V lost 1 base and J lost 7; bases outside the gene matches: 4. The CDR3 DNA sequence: TGTGCCAGCAGTGAAGACAGGGGTGAGCAGCCCCAGCATTTT. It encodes CASSEDRGEQPQHF.

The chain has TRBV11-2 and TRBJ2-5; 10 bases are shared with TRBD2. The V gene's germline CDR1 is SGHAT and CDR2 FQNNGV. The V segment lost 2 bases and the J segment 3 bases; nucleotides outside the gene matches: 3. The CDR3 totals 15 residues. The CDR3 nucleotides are TGTGCCAGCAGCTTAACCGGACTAGCGGAAGAGACCCAGTACTTC. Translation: CASSLTGLAEETQYF.

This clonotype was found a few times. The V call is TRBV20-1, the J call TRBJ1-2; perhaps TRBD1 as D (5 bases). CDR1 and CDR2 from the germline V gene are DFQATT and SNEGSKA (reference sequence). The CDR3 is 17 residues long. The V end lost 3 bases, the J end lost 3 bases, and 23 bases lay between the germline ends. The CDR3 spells CSARGVISRDLDYGYTF. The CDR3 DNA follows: TGCAGTGCTAGGGGGGTAATATCCAGGGACTTAGACTATGGCTACACCTTC.

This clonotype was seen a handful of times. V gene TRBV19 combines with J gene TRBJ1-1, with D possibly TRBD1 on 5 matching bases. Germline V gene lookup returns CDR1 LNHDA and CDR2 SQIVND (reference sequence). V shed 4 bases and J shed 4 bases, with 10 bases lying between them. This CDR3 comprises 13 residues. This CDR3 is CASSTGAVTEAFF. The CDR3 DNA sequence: TGTGCCAGTAGTACCGGGGCGGTCACTGAAGCTTTCTTT.

The CDR3 protein is CASSVSGGPPNEQFF. For the CDR3, the DNA is TGTGCCAGCAGCGTTAGCGGGGGGCCCCCCAATGAGCAGTTCTTC. This rearrangement joins TRBV6-1 to TRBJ2-1; TRBD2 agrees at 10 bases. The CDR3 totals 15 residues. V lost 6 bases to trimming and J lost 6 bases; unmatched junction nucleotides: 8. The germline V gene encodes CDR1 MNHNS and CDR2 SASEGT.

The CDR3 here is CSVVGKKFGEAFF. For the CDR3, the DNA is TGCAGCGTCGTCGGTAAGAAATTCGGAGAAGCTTTCTTT. The chain joins TRBV29-1 to TRBJ1-1; D is unclear. V was pared by 6 bases and J by 8 bases, with 19 bases between. The germline CDR1 and CDR2 sequences are SQVTM and ANQGSEA. The CDR3 sequence is 13 residues long.

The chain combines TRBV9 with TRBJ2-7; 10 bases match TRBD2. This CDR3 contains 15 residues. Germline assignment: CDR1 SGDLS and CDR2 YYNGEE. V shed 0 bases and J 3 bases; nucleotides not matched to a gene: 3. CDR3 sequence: CASSVDSGGVYEQYF. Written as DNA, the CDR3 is TGTGCCAGCAGCGTAGACAGCGGGGGGGTCTACGAGCAGTACTTC.

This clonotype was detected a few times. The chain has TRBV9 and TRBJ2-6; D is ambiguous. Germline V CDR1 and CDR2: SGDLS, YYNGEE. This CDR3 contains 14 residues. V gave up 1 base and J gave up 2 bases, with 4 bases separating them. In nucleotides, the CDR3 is TGTGCCAGCAGCGTATTAGCTGGGGCCAACGTCCTGACTTTC. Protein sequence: CASSVLAGANVLTF.